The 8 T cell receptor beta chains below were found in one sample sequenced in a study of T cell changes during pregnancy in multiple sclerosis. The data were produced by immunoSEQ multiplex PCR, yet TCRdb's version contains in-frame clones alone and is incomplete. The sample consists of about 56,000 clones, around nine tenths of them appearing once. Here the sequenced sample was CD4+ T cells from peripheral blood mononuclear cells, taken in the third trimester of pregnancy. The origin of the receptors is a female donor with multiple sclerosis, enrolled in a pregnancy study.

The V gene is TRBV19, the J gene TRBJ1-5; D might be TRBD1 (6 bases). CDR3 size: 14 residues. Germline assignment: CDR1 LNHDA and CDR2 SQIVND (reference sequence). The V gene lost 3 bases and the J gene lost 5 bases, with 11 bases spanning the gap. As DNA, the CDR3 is TGTGCCAGTAGTATTTGGGCAGGGGATCAGCCCCAGCATTTT. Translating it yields CASSIWAGDQPQHF.

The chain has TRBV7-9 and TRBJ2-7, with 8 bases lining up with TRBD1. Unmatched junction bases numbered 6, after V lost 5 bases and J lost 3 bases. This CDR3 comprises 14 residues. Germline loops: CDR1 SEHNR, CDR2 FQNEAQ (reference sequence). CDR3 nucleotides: TGTGCCAGCAGCCCCCGACAGGGGCTCTACGAGCAGTACTTC. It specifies CASSPRQGLYEQYF.

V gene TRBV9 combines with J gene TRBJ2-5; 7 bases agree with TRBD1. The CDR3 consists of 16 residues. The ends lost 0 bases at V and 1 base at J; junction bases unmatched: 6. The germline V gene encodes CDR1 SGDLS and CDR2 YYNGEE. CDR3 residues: CASSVAAGGIQETQYF. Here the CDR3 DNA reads TGTGCCAGCAGCGTAGCTGCAGGGGGAATCCAAGAGACCCAGTACTTC.

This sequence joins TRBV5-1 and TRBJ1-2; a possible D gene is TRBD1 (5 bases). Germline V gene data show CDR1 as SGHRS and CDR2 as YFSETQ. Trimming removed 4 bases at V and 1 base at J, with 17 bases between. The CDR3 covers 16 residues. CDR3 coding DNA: TGCGCCAGCAGCCCTACATTGGGGGGAATTAACTATGGCTACACCTTC. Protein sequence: CASSPTLGGINYGYTF.

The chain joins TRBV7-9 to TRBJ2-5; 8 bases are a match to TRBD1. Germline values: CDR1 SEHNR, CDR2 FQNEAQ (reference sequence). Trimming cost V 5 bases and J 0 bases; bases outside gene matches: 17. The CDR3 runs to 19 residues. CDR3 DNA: TGTGCCAGCAGCACGGGGGCAGTGACAGGGGATGGGGACCAAGAGACCCAGTACTTC. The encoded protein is CASSTGAVTGDGDQETQYF.

The CDR3 here is CASSQALLMTSGVGETQYF. As DNA, the CDR3 is TGTGCCAGCAGCCAAGCCCTACTGATGACTAGCGGGGTTGGAGAGACCCAGTACTTC. This sequence joins TRBV4-2 and TRBJ2-5; 11 bases line up with TRBD2. The CDR3 contains 19 residues. Germline CDR1 and CDR2: LGHNA and YNFKEQ. V trimming: 1 base; J trimming: 4 bases; junction bases outside the gene matches: 14.

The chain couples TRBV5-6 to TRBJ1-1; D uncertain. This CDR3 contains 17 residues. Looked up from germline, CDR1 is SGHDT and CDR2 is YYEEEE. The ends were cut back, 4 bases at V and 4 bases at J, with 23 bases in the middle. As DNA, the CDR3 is TGTGCCAGCAGCGGCACGTCCTTAATAGACATGTTCACTGAAGCTTTCTTT. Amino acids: CASSGTSLIDMFTEAFF.

The CDR3 DNA reads TGTGCCAGCAGCCACCGGGACAGTAATGAAAAACTGTTTTTT. As protein: CASSHRDSNEKLFF. The chain joins TRBV5-6 to TRBJ1-4; 7 bases map to TRBD1. Per the germline V gene, CDR1 is SGHDT and CDR2 is YYEEEE. Losses at the gene ends were 4 bases for V and 4 bases for J; bases not matched to a gene: 4. The CDR3 extends over 14 amino acids.